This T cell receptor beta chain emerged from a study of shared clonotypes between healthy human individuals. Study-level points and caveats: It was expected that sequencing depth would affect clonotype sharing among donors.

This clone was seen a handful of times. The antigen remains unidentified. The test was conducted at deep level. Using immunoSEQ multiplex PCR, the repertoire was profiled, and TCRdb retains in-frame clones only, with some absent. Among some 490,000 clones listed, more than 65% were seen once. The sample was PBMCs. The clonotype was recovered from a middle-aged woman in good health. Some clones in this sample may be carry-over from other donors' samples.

The CDR3 protein is CASSQTGLAGNTIYF. The CDR3 nucleotides are TGTGCCAGCAGCCAGACAGGGTTAGCGGGAAACACCATATATTTT. The chain employs TRBV7-2 and TRBJ1-3, with TRBD1 matching 7 bases. There are 15 residues in the CDR3. Germline CDR1 SGHTA, CDR2 FQGNSA. Losses at the gene ends were 5 bases for V and 4 bases for J; bases not matched to a gene: 8.